The 24 T cell receptor beta chains given below trace back to one sample, sequenced in a study of early T cells in non-severe SARS-CoV-2 infection. TCRdb re-called the 5' RACE reads with MiXCR, one entry per CDR3 protein. The table lists approximately 73,000 distinct CDR3 sequences, about 13% of them singletons, with 1% to 1.4% in the top ten. The sequenced sample consisted of whole blood. These receptor sequences come from an adult who was a healthcare worker with PCR-confirmed SARS-CoV-2 infection or an uninfected control (not recorded which).

The sample holds many counts of this clonotype. This chain joins TRBV27 and TRBJ2-7; D is unclear. CDR3 length equals 13 residues. CDR1 MNHEY and CDR2 SMNVEV come from the germline V gene (reference sequence). V was clipped by 0 bases and J by 2 bases, with 5 bases between them. The CDR3 here is CASSLSQAYEQYF. The CDR3 DNA reads TGTGCCAGCAGTTTATCGCAGGCCTACGAGCAGTACTTC.

On this clonotype itself: This clone may be a read error of a much larger clone one base away. The chain uses TRBV2 and TRBJ1-6; D may be TRBD1 (5 bases). CDR1 and CDR2 (germline): SNHLY, FYNNEI. There are 14 residues in the CDR3. The CDR3 spells CVSRKGRLGSPLHF. The CDR3 nucleotides are TGTGTCAGCAGGAAGGGGCGCCTCGGTTCACCCCTCCACTTT.

This clonotype has ten or more counts. This chain joins TRBV20-1 and TRBJ1-1; weak D call: TRBD1 (6 bases). CDR3 length equals 13 residues. The V end was cut by 2 bases, the J end by 5 bases, with 12 bases between. Germline CDR1 reads DFQATT; CDR2 reads SNEGSKA (reference sequence). The CDR3 here is CSARPQGWTEAFF. Written as DNA, the CDR3 is TGCAGTGCTAGACCACAGGGTTGGACTGAAGCTTTCTTT.

This clonotype was observed a few times. The chain uses TRBV6-2 or TRBV6-3 and TRBJ2-1, with D hard to call. V lost 2 bases to trimming and J lost 4 bases, with 15 bases between them. There are 16 residues in the CDR3. Germline V lookup: CDR1 MNHEY, CDR2 SVGEGT. In DNA form, the CDR3 reads TGTGCCAGCAGTTACAGTCGGACCCCCGCTTACAATGAGCAGTTCTTC. Translation gives CASSYSRTPAYNEQFF.

The table lists this clonotype with many counts. This chain connects TRBV27 to TRBJ1-5; no clear D gene. CDR3 length: 12 amino acids. V gave up 4 bases and J gave up 7 bases, with 8 bases separating them. Germline lookup yields CDR1 MNHEY and CDR2 SMNVEV (reference sequence). CDR3 in amino acids: CASSSPGQPQHF. CDR3 nucleotide sequence: TGTGCCAGCAGTTCCCCCGGGCAGCCCCAGCATTTT.

As to this clonotype: Since a much larger clone is just one base distant, this may be a read error. The rearrangement uses TRBV20-1 and TRBJ2-1, with D unresolved. Trimming pared 3 bases from V and 5 bases from J, leaving 14 bases between. The germline gives CDR1 DFQATT, CDR2 SNEGSKA (reference sequence). The CDR3 consists of 14 residues. This CDR3 is CSAREFSSHNEQFF. Here the CDR3 DNA reads TGCAGTGCTAGGGAGTTTTCGAGCCACAATGAGCAGTTCTTC.

The J gene is TRBJ2-5, the V gene TRBV20-1; the match to TRBD2 covers 14 bases. V lost 0 bases to trimming and J lost 3 bases; unmatched junction nucleotides: 6. The CDR3 has 17 amino acids. Germline CDR1 reads DFQATT; CDR2 reads SNEGSKA (reference sequence). The CDR3 spells CSARDLGLAGGEETQYF. CDR3 in DNA: TGCAGTGCTAGAGATCTAGGACTAGCGGGGGGCGAAGAGACCCAGTACTTC.

This rearrangement joins TRBV19 to TRBJ2-1; possible D gene TRBD2, 6 bases. CDR1 and CDR2 from the germline V gene are LNHDA and SQIVND (reference sequence). With 5 bases removed from V and 5 bases from J, the gap between germline ends came to 10 bases. This CDR3 is 13 amino acids long. The chain's CDR3 is CASSFGRNNEQFF. CDR3 bases: TGTGCCAGTAGTTTCGGGAGAAACAATGAGCAGTTCTTC.

The chain employs TRBV28 and TRBJ2-1; 9 bases fit TRBD2. Germline trimming cut 5 bases from V and 10 bases from J; bases unmatched to any gene: 9. The CDR3 has 14 residues. Germline CDR1 and CDR2: MDHEN and SYDVKM. CDR3 loop: CASSLSGSPQEQFF. The CDR3 DNA reads as TGTGCCAGCAGTCTTAGCGGGAGCCCCCAGGAGCAGTTCTTC.

This clonotype was seen repeatedly, ten times or more. The chain employs TRBV28 and TRBJ2-3; 7 bases are shared with TRBD1. This CDR3 is built from 15 residues. Germline assignment: CDR1 MDHEN and CDR2 SYDVKM. The trim removed 4 bases at V and 3 bases at J, leaving 7 bases unmatched. This chain's CDR3 is CASSYHKDRTDTQYF. In DNA form, the CDR3 reads TGTGCCAGCAGTTACCATAAGGACAGGACAGATACGCAGTATTTT.

This clonotype occurred a few times. The rearrangement uses TRBV7-9 and TRBJ1-3, with 7 bases lining up with TRBD1. With 4 bases clipped from V and 0 bases from J, the junction kept 9 bases outside the gene matches. This CDR3 contains 17 residues. CDR1 and CDR2 (germline): SEHNR, FQNEAQ (reference sequence). The CDR3 DNA reads TGTGCCAGCAGCTCCACCACAGGGGTCGTCTCTGGAAACACCATATATTTT. It yields the protein CASSSTTGVVSGNTIYF.

This clonotype was counted only a few times. The gene calls are TRBV7-2 and TRBJ2-4, with D possibly called TRBD1 or TRBD2 (5 bases each). CDR3 length: 17 residues. Trimming stripped 1 base from V and 0 bases from J, with 13 bases between. The germline V gene encodes CDR1 SGHTA and CDR2 FQGNSA. CDR3 loop: CASSLDPGLVAKNIQYF. The CDR3 DNA reads TGTGCCAGCAGCTTAGATCCGGGGCTCGTAGCCAAAAACATTCAGTACTTC.

This clonotype appeared a few times. The gene calls are TRBV5-6 and TRBJ1-6, with D perhaps matching TRBD1 (5 bases). Trimming took off 4 bases at V and 14 bases at J, with 16 bases between the two ends. CDR3 size: 13 residues. CDR1 SGHDT and CDR2 YYEEEE come from the germline V gene. CDR3 nucleotide sequence: TGTGCCAGCAGCCCATACCAGGGAATCACCCTCCACTTT. This codes for CASSPYQGITLHF.

This clonotype was seen repeatedly, ten times or more. This chain connects TRBV2 to TRBJ2-2; 9 nucleotides match TRBD1. The CDR3 contains 15 residues. With V trimmed by 6 bases and J by 4 bases, 6 bases remained unmatched. Germline CDR1 and CDR2: SNHLY and FYNNEI. CDR3 sequence (DNA): TGTGCCAGCAGGGGTCCGGGACAGGGCACCGGGGAGCTGTTTTTT. Translated: CASRGPGQGTGELFF.

J is TRBJ2-7 and V is TRBV29-1; no firm D call. Germline V lookup: CDR1 SQVTM, CDR2 ANQGSEA. V was trimmed by 4 bases and J by 2 bases, leaving 3 bases between them. CDR3 length: 10 amino acids. The CDR3: CSVVTYEQYF. CDR3 nucleotides: TGCAGCGTTGTGACCTACGAGCAGTACTTC.

The chain carries TRBV29-1 and TRBJ2-7, with unresolved D. Germline lookup yields CDR1 SQVTM and CDR2 ANQGSEA. V was trimmed by 4 bases and J by 0 bases, leaving 10 bases between them. The CDR3 has 13 residues. The CDR3 reads CSVVNSHSYEQYF. In nucleotides, the CDR3 is TGCAGCGTTGTGAACAGCCACTCCTACGAGCAGTACTTC.

This clonotype was counted ten times or more. V gene TRBV6-2 or TRBV6-3 combines with J gene TRBJ2-1, with 9 bases lining up with TRBD2. This CDR3 is built from 17 residues. Germline V CDR1 and CDR2: MNHEY, SVGEGT. The junction had 14 bases not matched to a gene; V was cut back by 7 bases and J by 4 bases. Here the CDR3 DNA reads TGTGCCAGCACTCCCAAGTGGGGGACTAGCACATACAATGAGCAGTTCTTC. It is translated as CASTPKWGTSTYNEQFF.

Concerning this clonotype: This may be a read error, as it is one base from a much larger clone. The rearrangement joins TRBV9 to TRBJ1-5; 7 bases line up with TRBD1. This CDR3 spans 15 amino acids. The germline V gene has CDR1 SGDLS and CDR2 YYNGEE. CDR3 sequence: CASSALGGGNQLQHF. The CDR3 coding sequence is TGTGCCAGCAGCGCCCTTGGAGGGGGCAATCAGCTCCAGCATTTT.

This chain connects TRBV24-1 to TRBJ2-3; tentatively, D is TRBD1 or TRBD2 (5 bases each). This CDR3 has 17 residues. The V end lost 0 bases, the J end lost 4 bases, and 16 bases lay between the germline ends. Germline values: CDR1 KGHDR, CDR2 SFDVKD. The CDR3: CATSDLEGPGIADTQYF. The DNA for the CDR3 is TGTGCCACCAGTGATTTGGAGGGCCCAGGGATTGCAGATACGCAGTATTTT.

V gene TRBV20-1 combines with J gene TRBJ2-7; TRBD2 is a possible D gene (5 bases). Germline V gives CDR1 DFQATT, CDR2 SNEGSKA (reference sequence). Trimming took 3 bases from V and 2 from J, leaving 14 bases between them. CDR3 length: 14 amino acids. The CDR3 DNA reads TGCAGTGCTAGTTTAGCGCTGAATGCCTACGAGCAGTACTTC. This translates into CSASLALNAYEQYF.

This clonotype was detected many times. The CDR3 region has the DNA TGTGCCAGCACCACGCGGGGGGCAGATACGCAGTATTTT. Translation: CASTTRGADTQYF. The chain uses TRBV12-3 or TRBV12-4 and TRBJ2-3; 8 bases align to TRBD2. Unmatched junction bases numbered 4, after V lost 7 bases and J lost 4 bases. The CDR3 contains 13 residues.

This clonotype was seen many times. The chain joins TRBV9 to TRBJ2-4, with D perhaps TRBD2 (7 bases). The CDR3 is 14 residues long. Per germline, CDR1 SGDLS and CDR2 YYNGEE. V lost 2 bases, J lost 3 bases, and 9 bases lay in between. The CDR3 here is CASSVGGGKNIQYF. The CDR3 bases are TGTGCCAGCAGCGTGGGAGGGGGCAAAAACATTCAGTACTTC. Full variable domain (missing parts from reference TRBV9 and TRBJ2-4): DSGVTQTPKHLITATGQRVTLRCSPRSGDLSVYWYQQSLDQGLQFLIQYYNGEERAKGNILERFSAQQFPDLHSELNLSSLELGDSALYFCASSVGGGKNIQYFGAGTRLSVL.

This clonotype was found many times. This chain uses TRBV28 with TRBJ2-2; 8 bases fit TRBD1. V trimming: 5 bases; J trimming: 4 bases; junction bases outside the gene matches: 9. Germline CDR1 is MDHEN and CDR2 is SYDVKM. The CDR3 totals 16 residues. Here the CDR3 reads CASSPAGTGSTGELFF. The CDR3 DNA reads as TGTGCCAGCAGTCCAGCCGGGACAGGCTCCACCGGGGAGCTGTTTTTT.

This clonotype was observed at least ten times. The rearrangement joins TRBV7-9 to TRBJ2-5; 15 bases match TRBD2. The V gene's germline CDR1 is SEHNR and CDR2 FQNEAQ (reference sequence). CDR3 size: 19 residues. V lost 5 bases, J lost 3 bases, and 13 bases stayed unmatched. The CDR3 nucleotides read TGTGCCAGCAGCCGGAGGCGGACTAGCGGGAGGGCCGGGGAAGAGACCCAGTACTTC. Translated, it gives CASSRRRTSGRAGEETQYF.